These 5 T cell receptor beta chains originate from one sample sequenced in a study of T-cell reconstitution after alpha-beta-depleted transplantation in children. Unique molecular identifiers were used in preparing the TCRbeta library. TCRdb ran MiXCR on the PCR reads and lists one entry per CDR3 protein. The repertoire holds around 380,000 distinct CDR3 sequences, 11% seen once, with 4.5% to 7% in the top ten. Sequencing used PBMCs from the stem cell graft donor, obtained from the stem cell graft. These receptors all come from a human donor who donated a stem cell graft to a child with acute myeloid leukemia.

The chain employs TRBV20-1 and TRBJ2-3, with TRBD2 matching 8 bases. CDR3 length: 17 amino acids. V shed 8 bases and J 1 base; nucleotides not matched to a gene: 17. Looked up from germline, CDR1 is DFQATT and CDR2 is SNEGSKA (reference sequence). CDR3 sequence (DNA): TGCAGTACCTTTAAGCGGAGAGCGGGAGCGGGCACAGATACGCAGTATTTT. It encodes CSTFKRRAGAGTDTQYF.

The chain links TRBV7-3 to TRBJ2-6; TRBD1 is a possible D gene (6 bases). V was pared by 1 base and J by 4 bases, with 23 bases between. Germline CDR1 SGHTA, CDR2 FQGTGA. CDR3 length: 20 residues. The CDR3 region has the DNA TGTGCCAGCAGCTTAAGGGCGGCTCAGGGGATCTTAACAGGGGCCAACGTCCTGACTTTC. Translated: CASSLRAAQGILTGANVLTF.

This clonotype was observed at least ten times. J is TRBJ1-5 and V is TRBV20-1; no clear D gene. V gave up 3 bases and J gave up 0 bases, with 9 bases separating them. There are 14 residues in the CDR3. CDR1 and CDR2 (germline): DFQATT, SNEGSKA (reference sequence). The DNA of the CDR3 is TGCAGTGCTAGGACAACGATTAGCAATCAGCCCCAGCATTTT. It yields the protein CSARTTISNQPQHF.

The chain has TRBV29-1 and TRBJ2-6; 10 bases line up with TRBD1. This CDR3 region has 16 residues. V was pared by 4 bases and J by 4 bases, with 7 bases of the junction left unmatched. CDR1 SQVTM and CDR2 ANQGSEA come from the germline V gene. The CDR3: CSVAGDRGVGANVLTF. The CDR3 DNA follows: TGCAGCGTTGCCGGGGACAGGGGCGTCGGGGCCAACGTCCTGACTTTC.

This clonotype has at least ten counts. The V gene is TRBV20-1, the J gene TRBJ2-4, with D possibly matching TRBD1 (6 bases). The CDR3 is made up of 16 amino acids. The V gene's germline CDR1 is DFQATT and CDR2 SNEGSKA (reference sequence). Trimming removed 5 bases from V and 0 bases from J, with 17 bases in between. The CDR3 protein is CSAPAQGNVAKNIQYF. CDR3 nucleotides: TGCAGTGCTCCAGCCCAGGGGAATGTAGCCAAAAACATTCAGTACTTC.